This T cell receptor beta chain is from a study of blood T cells in healthy people across ages (dated by TCRdb to the mid-2010s). Regarding the study in general: In model experiments, template switching captured roughly one uniquely barcoded TCR beta cDNA molecule for every two T cells. The study measured age-related changes in TCR beta repertoire diversity using deep sequencing normalized with unique cDNA molecular identifiers. Four age groups were formed from the donors: young (average 16 years), middle-aged (approximately 39), aged (over 55) and long-lived (roughly 88). To avoid experimental bias, donors of different ages were distributed randomly across sequencing lanes. The study analyzed two additional independent replicas of 1 million unique cDNA reads from the same blood draw for two donors, one aged 18 to 30 and one aged 80 or older.

General study outcomes and caveats: Because donor CMV infection status was unknown, age-related changes in expanded clonotypes were potentially confounded. Estimates of total diversity based on one million sequenced T cells were considered lower bounds and underestimates. As age increased, observed TCR beta diversity per million T cells dropped in a roughly linear way, and a significant reduction was already evident by age 40. Compared with the aged group, the long-lived group had more naive CD4+ T cells, fewer expanded clones and increased TCR diversity, a pattern suggesting age selection. There was a strong correlation between observed TCR beta diversity and the percentage of naive T cells measured by flow cytometry. Because profiling used bulk unsorted PBMCs, naive and antigen-experienced compartments could not be compared conclusively.

Notes on this clonotype: Its antigen specificity is not known. Base-call qualities are not available, and no considerably larger clone is one nucleotide away.

Systemically healthy Caucasian individuals from Russia, approximately 39 in total and aged about 6 to 95 years, were included as donors. Each donor gave approximately 9.3 milliliters of peripheral blood, collected into EDTA-treated Vacutainer tubes. Ficoll-Paque density-gradient centrifugation was used to isolate PBMCs, with at least 7 million obtained per sample. Trizol reagent was used to extract total RNA from the PBMCs, yielding at least 6 micrograms per sample. Naive CD45RAhigh/CD27high T cell percentages were measured by flow cytometry on a PBMC aliquot from every donor. V is cut by 3 bases and J by 5 bases, and the space between the germline ends is 16 bases. CDR3 length: 16 amino acids, cysteine to phenylalanine. Left in the record is the CDR3 DNA by itself, 48 bases read in frame from the first base. Based on the germline V gene, the CDR1 and CDR2 sequences are MDHEN and SYDVKM. The library came from 5' RACE. The sequencer was an Illumina HiSeq 2500. A second 7 to 11 cycle PCR used a sample-barcoded 5' primer and a J-beta primer mix. Each TCR beta cDNA molecule received a unique molecular identifier from a template-switch 5' adaptor carrying 12 random nucleotides. At least 2.5 million CDR3-containing paired-end reads were obtained from each sample. All of the RNA was converted into first-strand cDNA using the Mint cDNA synthesis kit, with a TRBC-specific oligonucleotide serving as the primer. Following uracil-DNA glycosylase treatment, a first 18-cycle PCR with universal primers M1SS and BC2_uni_R was performed on all cDNA. The original pipeline was this. For normalization, 1 million high-quality reads, each with a distinct molecular identifier, were randomly selected from each sample. Reads with shared molecular identifiers were discarded instead of being binned into consensus sequences. MiTCR, set to a Q25 quality threshold and the strictest error-elimination algorithm, was used for CDR3 identification, clonotype clustering and error correction. A nonparametric unseen species model with Euler transformation was used to estimate a lower bound on total TCR beta diversity. In TCRdb, the public reads were trimmed at Q25 with fastp and aligned with MiXCR, with productive beta chains retained. A single entry per CDR3 protein holds the most common genes and DNA from its merged rows. The V and J calls and clone size are TCRdb's, not the authors'. This sample lists 1.5 million to 2 million distinct CDR3 sequences; roughly 28% were detected once. 7.7% of the sample belongs to the ten largest clones.

The V and J genes are TRBV28 and TRBJ1-4; 6 matching bases give a weak D call of TRBD1. The source is a woman in her 30s in good health. The sample was blood. The sequenced DNA is TGTGCCAGCAGTTTGTCCCCGACGGGGGCCAATGAAAAACTGTTTTTT. Its protein product is CASSLSPTGANEKLFF.